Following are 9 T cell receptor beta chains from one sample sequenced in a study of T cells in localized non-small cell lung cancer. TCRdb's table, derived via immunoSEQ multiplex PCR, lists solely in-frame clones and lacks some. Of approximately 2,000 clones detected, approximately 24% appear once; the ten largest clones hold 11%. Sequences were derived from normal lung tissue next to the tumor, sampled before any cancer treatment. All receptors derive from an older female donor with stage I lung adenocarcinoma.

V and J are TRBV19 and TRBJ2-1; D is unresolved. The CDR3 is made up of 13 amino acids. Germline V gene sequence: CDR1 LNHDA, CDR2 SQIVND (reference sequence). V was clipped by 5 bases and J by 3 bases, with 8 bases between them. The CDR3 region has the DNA TGTGCCAGTAGTGAAAGTGGCTACAATGAGCAGTTCTTC. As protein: CASSESGYNEQFF.

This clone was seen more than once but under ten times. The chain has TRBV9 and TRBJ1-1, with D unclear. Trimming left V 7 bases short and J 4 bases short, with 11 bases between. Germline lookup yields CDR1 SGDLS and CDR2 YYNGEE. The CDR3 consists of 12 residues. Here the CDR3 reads CASGAGATEAFF. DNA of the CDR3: TGTGCCAGCGGAGCAGGAGCCACTGAAGCTTTCTTT.

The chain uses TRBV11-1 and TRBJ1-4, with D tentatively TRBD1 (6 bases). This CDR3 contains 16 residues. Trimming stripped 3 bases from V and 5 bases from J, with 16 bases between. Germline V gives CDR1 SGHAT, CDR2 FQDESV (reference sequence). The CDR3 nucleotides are TGTGCCAGCAGCTTGGCGCCGTCAGGGGAGAATGAAAAACTGTTTTTT. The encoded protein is CASSLAPSGENEKLFF.

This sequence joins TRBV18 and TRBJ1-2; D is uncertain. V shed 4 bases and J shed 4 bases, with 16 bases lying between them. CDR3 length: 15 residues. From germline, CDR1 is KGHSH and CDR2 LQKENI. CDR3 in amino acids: CASSQSAAAPYGYTF. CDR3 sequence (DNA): TGTGCCAGCTCACAGTCGGCGGCGGCTCCCTATGGCTACACCTTC. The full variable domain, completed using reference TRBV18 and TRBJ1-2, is NAGVMQNPRHLVRRRGQEARLRCSPMKGHSHVYWYRQLPEEGLKFMVYLQKENIIDESGMPKERFSAEFPKEGPSILRIQQVVRGDSAAYFCASSQSAAAPYGYTFGSGTRLTVV.

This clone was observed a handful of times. The CDR3 is CAWSVGPNQPQHF. The DNA for the CDR3 is TGTGCCTGGAGTGTAGGCCCGAATCAGCCCCAGCATTTT. The J gene is TRBJ1-5, the V gene TRBV30; D is uncertain. V lost 0 bases and J 4 bases, leaving 7 bases between the germline ends. The CDR3 extends over 13 amino acids. Germline V gene lookup returns CDR1 GTSNPN and CDR2 SVGIG (reference sequence).

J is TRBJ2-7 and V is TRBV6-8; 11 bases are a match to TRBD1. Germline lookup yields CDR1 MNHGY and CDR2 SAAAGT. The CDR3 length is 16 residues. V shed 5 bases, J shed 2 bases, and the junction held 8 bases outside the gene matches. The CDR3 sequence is CASSPPGQGVTYEQYF. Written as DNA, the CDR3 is TGTGCCAGCAGTCCTCCGGGACAGGGGGTTACCTACGAGCAGTACTTC.

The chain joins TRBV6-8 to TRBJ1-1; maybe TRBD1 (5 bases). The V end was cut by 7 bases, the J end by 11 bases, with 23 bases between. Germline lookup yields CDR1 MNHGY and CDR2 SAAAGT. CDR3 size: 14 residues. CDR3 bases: TGTGCCAGCACCCGAGCCGGGACCGACCGAATCGCTTTCTTT. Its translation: CASTRAGTDRIAFF.

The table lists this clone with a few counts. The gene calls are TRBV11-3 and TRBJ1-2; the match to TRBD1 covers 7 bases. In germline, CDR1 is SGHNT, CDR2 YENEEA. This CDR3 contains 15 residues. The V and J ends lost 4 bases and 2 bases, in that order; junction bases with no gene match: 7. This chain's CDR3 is CASSSGGTENYGYTF. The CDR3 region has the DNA TGTGCCAGCAGCTCTGGGGGGACAGAGAACTATGGCTACACCTTC.

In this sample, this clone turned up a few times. CDR3 protein: CASSTVGTQPQHF. In nucleotides, the CDR3 is TGTGCCAGCAGTACTGTGGGAACTCAGCCCCAGCATTTT. The chain employs TRBV6-8 and TRBJ1-5; D is ambiguous. CDR3 length: 13 amino acids. V was trimmed by 5 bases and J by 6 bases, leaving 11 bases between them. Germline CDR1 and CDR2: MNHGY and SAAAGT.